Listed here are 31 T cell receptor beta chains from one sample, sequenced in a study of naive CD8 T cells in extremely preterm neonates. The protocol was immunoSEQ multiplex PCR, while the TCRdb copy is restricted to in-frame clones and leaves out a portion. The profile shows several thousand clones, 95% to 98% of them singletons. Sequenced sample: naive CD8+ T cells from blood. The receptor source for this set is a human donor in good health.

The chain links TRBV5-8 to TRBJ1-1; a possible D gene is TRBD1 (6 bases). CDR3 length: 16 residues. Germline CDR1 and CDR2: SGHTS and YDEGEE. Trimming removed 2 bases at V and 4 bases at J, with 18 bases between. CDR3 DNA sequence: TGTGCCAGCAGCTTTGGGGGCCCGGGGAGGGGCACTGAAGCTTTCTTT. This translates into CASSFGGPGRGTEAFF.

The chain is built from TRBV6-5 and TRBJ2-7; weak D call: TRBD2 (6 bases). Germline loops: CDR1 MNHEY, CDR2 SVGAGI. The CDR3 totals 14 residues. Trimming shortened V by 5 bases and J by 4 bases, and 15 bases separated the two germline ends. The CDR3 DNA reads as TGTGCCAGCAGTGCGGGGAGACAAGTTTACGAGCAGTACGTC. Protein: CASSAGRQVYEQYV.

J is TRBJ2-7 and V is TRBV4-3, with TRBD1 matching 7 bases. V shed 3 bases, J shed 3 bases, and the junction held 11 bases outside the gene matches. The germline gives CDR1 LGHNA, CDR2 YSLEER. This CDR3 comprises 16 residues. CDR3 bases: TGCGCCAGCAGCCACCTACCGACAGGGAACTACTACGAGCAGTACTTC. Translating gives CASSHLPTGNYYEQYF.

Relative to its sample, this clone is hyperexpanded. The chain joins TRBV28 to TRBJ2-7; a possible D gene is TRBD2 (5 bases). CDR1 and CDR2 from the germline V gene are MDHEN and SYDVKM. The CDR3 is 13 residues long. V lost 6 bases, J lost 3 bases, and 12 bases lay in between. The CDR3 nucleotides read TGTGCCAGCAGACGGAGAGGGTACTACGAGCAGTACTTC. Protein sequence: CASRRRGYYEQYF.

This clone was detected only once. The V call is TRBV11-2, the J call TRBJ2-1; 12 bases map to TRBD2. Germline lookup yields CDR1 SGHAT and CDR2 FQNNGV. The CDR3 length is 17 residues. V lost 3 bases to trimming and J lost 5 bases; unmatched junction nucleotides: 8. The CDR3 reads CASSFSPSGGDHNEQFF. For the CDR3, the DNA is TGTGCCAGCAGCTTTTCCCCTAGCGGGGGGGATCACAATGAGCAGTTCTTC.

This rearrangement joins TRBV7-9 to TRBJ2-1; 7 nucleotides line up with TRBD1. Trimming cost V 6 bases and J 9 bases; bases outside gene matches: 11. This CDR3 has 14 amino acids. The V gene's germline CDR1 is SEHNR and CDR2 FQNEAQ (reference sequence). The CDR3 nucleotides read TGTGCCAGCAGAACCACAGGGGATCGGATTGAGCAGTTCTTC. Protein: CASRTTGDRIEQFF.

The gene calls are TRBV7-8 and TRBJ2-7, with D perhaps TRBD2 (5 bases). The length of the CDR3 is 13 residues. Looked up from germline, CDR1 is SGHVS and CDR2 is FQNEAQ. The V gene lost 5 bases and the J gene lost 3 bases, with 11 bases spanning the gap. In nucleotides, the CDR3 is TGTGCCAGCAGCCCCGGACTGAACTACGAGCAGTACGTC. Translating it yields CASSPGLNYEQYV.

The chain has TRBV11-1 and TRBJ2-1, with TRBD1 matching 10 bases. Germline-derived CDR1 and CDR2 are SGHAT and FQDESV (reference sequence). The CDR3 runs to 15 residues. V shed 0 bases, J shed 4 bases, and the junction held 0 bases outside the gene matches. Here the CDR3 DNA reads TGTGCCAGCAGCTTAGCGGACAGGGGGTACAATGAGCAGTTCTTC. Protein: CASSLADRGYNEQFF.

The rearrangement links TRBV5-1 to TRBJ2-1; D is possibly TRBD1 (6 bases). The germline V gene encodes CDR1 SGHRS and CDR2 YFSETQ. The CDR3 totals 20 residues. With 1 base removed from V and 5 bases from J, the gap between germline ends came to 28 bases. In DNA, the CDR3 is TGCGCCAGCAGCTTGCAATCCTCGGACAGATTCTTTACGTCAGACAATGAGCAGTTCTTC. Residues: CASSLQSSDRFFTSDNEQFF.

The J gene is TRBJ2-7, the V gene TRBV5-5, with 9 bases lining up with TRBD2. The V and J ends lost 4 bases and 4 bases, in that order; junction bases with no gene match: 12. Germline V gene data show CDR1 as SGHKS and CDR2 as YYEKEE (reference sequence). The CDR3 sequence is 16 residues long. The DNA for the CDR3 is TGTGCCAGCAGCCTTCTCGCGGGTAGCGGGGGATACGAGCAGTACTTC. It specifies CASSLLAGSGGYEQYF. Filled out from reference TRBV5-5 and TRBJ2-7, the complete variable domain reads DAGVTQSPTHLIKTRGQQVTLRCSPISGHKSVSWYQQVLGQGPQFIFQYYEKEERGRGNFPDRFSARQFPNYSSELNVNALLLGDSALYLCASSLLAGSGGYEQYFGPGTRLTVT.

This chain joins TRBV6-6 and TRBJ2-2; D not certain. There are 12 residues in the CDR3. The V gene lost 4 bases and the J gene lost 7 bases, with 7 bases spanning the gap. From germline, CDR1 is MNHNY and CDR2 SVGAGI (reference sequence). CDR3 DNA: TGTGCCAGCAGTTCGGTTGGCGGGGAGCTGTTTTTT. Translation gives CASSSVGGELFF.

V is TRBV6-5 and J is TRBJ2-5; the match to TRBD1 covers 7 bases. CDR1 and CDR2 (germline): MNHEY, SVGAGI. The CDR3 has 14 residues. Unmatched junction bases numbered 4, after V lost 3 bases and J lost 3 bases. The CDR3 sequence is CASSYTGEKETQYF. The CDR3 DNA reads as TGTGCCAGCAGTTATACAGGGGAAAAAGAGACCCAGTACTTC.

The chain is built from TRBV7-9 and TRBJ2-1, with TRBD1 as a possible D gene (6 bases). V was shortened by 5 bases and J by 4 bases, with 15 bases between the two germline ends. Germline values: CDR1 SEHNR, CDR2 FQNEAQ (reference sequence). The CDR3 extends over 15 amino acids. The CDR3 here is CASSPDWTAYNEQFF. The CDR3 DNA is TGTGCCAGCAGCCCCGACTGGACAGCATACAATGAGCAGTTCTTC.

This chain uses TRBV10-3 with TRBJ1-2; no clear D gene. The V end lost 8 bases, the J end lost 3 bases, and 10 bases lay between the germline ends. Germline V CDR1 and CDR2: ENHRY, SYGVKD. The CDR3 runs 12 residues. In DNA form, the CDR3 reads TGTGCCATCCCCGACACCTACTATGGCTACACCTTC. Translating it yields CAIPDTYYGYTF.

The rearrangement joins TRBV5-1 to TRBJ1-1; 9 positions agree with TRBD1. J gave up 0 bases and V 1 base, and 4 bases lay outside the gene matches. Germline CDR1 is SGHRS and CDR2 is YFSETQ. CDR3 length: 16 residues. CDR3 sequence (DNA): TGCGCCAGCAGCTTGACAGGGGGCGACCTGAACACTGAAGCTTTCTTT. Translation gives CASSLTGGDLNTEAFF.

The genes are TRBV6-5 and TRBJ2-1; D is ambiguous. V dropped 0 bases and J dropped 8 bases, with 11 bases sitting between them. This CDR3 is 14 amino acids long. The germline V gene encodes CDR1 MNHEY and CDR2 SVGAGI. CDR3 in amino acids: CASSYSNLVDEQFF. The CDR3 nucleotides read TGTGCCAGCAGTTACTCTAATTTAGTCGATGAGCAGTTCTTC.

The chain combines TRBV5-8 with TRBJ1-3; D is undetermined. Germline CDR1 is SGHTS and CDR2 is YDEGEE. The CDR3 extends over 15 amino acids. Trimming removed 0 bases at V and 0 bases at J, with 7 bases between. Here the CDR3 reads CASSLESFSGNTIYF. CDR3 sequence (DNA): TGTGCCAGCAGCTTGGAATCATTCTCTGGAAACACCATATATTTT. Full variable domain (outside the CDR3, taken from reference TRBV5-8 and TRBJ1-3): EAGVTQSPTHLIKTRGQQATLRCSPISGHTSVYWYQQALGLGLQFLLWYDEGEERNRGNFPPRFSGRQFPNYSSELNVNALELEDSALYLCASSLESFSGNTIYFGEGSWLTVV.

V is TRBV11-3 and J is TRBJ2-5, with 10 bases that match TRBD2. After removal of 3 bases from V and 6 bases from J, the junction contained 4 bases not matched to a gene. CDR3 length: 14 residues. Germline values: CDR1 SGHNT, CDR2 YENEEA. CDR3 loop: CASSFPSGRQTQYF. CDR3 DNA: TGTGCCAGCAGCTTTCCTAGCGGGAGACAGACCCAGTACTTC.

The CDR3 region has the DNA TGTGCCAGCAGCCGCACGGGGACCGGGGAGCTGTTTTTT. Translating gives CASSRTGTGELFF. V is TRBV9 and J is TRBJ2-2, with a tentative D call TRBD2 (5 bases). V lost 4 bases and J lost 5, with 9 bases in between. The CDR3 spans 13 residues. Germline V gene data show CDR1 as SGDLS and CDR2 as YYNGEE.

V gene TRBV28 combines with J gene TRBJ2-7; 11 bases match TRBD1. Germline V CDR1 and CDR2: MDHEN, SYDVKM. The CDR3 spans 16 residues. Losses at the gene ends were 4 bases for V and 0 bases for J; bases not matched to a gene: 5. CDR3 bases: TGTGCCAGCAGTTCCGGGACAGGGGGATCCTCCTACGAGCAGTACTTC. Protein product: CASSSGTGGSSYEQYF. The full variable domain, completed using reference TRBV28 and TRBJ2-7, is DVKVTQSSRYLVKRTGEKVFLECVQDMDHENMFWYRQDPGLGLRLIYFSYDVKMKEKGDIPEGYSVSREKKERFSLILESASTNQTSMYLCASSSGTGGSSYEQYFGPGTRLTVT.

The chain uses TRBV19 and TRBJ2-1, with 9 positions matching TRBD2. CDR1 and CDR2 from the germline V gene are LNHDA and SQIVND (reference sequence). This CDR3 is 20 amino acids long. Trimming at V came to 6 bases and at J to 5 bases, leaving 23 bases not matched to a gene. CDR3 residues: CASRPSSLAGGPLINNEQFF. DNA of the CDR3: TGTGCCAGTAGGCCTAGCAGTCTGGCGGGAGGGCCTTTGATTAACAATGAGCAGTTCTTC.

In DNA form, the CDR3 reads TGTGCCAGCAGTTACGGACAGATCGGGGAGCTGTTTTTT. It encodes CASSYGQIGELFF. The chain recombines TRBV27 with TRBJ2-2; a weak D match, TRBD1 (6 bases). The germline V gene encodes CDR1 MNHEY and CDR2 SMNVEV (reference sequence). CDR3 length equals 13 residues. V was shortened by 4 bases and J by 7 bases, with 10 bases between the two germline ends.

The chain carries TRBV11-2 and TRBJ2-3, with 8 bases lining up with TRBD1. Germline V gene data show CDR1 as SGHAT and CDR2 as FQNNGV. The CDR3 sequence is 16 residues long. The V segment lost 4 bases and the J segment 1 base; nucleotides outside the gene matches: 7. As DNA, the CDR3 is TGTGCCAGCAGCTGGGGGACAGGTTACGGCACAGATACGCAGTATTTT. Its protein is CASSWGTGYGTDTQYF.

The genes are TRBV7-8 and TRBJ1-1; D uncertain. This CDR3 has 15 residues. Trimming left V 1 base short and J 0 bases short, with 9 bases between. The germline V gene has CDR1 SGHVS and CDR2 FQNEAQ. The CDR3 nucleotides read TGTGCCAGCAGCTTAGGGGAGATGATGAACACTGAAGCTTTCTTT. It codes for CASSLGEMMNTEAFF.

For the CDR3, the DNA is TGTGCCAGCAGCTTAGCTATAGGGGGCGCTGGCGAAAAACTGTTTTTT. Translating gives CASSLAIGGAGEKLFF. The chain is built from TRBV7-9 and TRBJ1-4; 7 bases match TRBD1. This CDR3 contains 16 residues. Germline CDR1 reads SEHNR; CDR2 reads FQNEAQ (reference sequence). After removal of 0 bases from V and 8 bases from J, the junction contained 9 bases not matched to a gene.

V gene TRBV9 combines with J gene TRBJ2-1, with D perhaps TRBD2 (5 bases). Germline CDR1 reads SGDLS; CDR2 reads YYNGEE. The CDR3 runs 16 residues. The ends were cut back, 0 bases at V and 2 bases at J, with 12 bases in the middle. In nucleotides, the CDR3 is TGTGCCAGCAGCGTAGGGGGAGCGTTAACCTACAATGAGCAGTTCTTC. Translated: CASSVGGALTYNEQFF. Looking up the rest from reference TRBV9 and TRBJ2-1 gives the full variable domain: DSGVTQTPKHLITATGQRVTLRCSPRSGDLSVYWYQQSLDQGLQFLIQYYNGEERAKGNILERFSAQQFPDLHSELNLSSLELGDSALYFCASSVGGALTYNEQFFGPGTRLTVL.

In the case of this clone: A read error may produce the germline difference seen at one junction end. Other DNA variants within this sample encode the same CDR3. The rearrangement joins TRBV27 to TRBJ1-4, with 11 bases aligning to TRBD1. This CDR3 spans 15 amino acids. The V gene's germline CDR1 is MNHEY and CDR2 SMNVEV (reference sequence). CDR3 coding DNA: TGTGCCAGCAGTTCAGAGGGGACAGGGGGTGAAAAACTATTTTTT. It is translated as CASSSEGTGGEKLFF.

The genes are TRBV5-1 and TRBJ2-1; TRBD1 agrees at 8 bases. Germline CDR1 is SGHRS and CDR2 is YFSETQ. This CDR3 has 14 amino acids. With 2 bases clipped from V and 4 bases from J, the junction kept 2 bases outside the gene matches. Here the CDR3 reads CASSLGTGYNEQFF. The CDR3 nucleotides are TGCGCCAGCAGCTTAGGGACAGGATACAATGAGCAGTTCTTC.

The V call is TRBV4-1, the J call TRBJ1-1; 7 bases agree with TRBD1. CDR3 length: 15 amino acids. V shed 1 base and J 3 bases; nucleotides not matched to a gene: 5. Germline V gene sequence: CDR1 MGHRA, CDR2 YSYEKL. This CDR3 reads CASSQVSQGDTEAFF. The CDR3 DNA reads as TGCGCCAGCAGCCAAGTGTCTCAGGGGGACACTGAAGCTTTCTTT.

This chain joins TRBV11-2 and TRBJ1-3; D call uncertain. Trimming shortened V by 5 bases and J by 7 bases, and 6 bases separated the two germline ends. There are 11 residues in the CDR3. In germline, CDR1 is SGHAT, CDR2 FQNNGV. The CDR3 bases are TGTGCCAGCAGCCCGGGGAACACCATATATTTT. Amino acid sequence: CASSPGNTIYF.

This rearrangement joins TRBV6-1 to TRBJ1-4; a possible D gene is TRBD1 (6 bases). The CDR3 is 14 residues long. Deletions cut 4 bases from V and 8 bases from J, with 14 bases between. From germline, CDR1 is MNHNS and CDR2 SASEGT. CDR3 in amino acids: CASSGHGRGEKLFF. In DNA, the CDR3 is TGTGCCAGCAGTGGACACGGCAGGGGCGAAAAACTGTTTTTT.